A selection of T cell receptor beta chains follows, all from one sample in a study of control samples from healthy donors and cancer patients. Data came from immunoSEQ multiplex PCR; TCRdb stores just in-frame clones and leaves some out. The sample shows 65,000 to 95,000 clones, roughly 90% of them seen only once. Input material: blood. The receptors were gathered from a man between 50 and 59 years old in good health. The CDR3 runs from the conserved cysteine through the conserved F or W. The order of the fields is CDR3 protein, CDR3 DNA, clone size, J gene, D gene, V gene. The D gene is left open where the match is weak. For some rows the clone size is stated as once, few or many, or as a class when expanded; others skip it.

CDR3: CASSPQNTGYGYTF
DNA: TGTGCCAGCAGCCCACAGAATACGGGTTATGGCTACACCTTC
size: -
J: TRBJ1-2
D: -
V: TRBV6-5

CDR3: CATHGSDNEQFF
DNA: TGTGCCACCCACGGTAGTGACAATGAGCAGTTCTTC
size: -
J: TRBJ2-1
D: -
V: TRBV27

CDR3: CAWEQGARHAGELFF
DNA: TGTGCCTGGGAACAGGGGGCGCGTCACGCCGGGGAGCTGTTTTTT
size: -
J: TRBJ2-2
D: TRBD1
V: TRBV30

CDR3: CASTPLQGGGETQYF
DNA: TGTGCTAGCACCCCCTTGCAGGGTGGAGGAGAGACCCAGTACTTC
size: -
J: TRBJ2-5
D: -
V: TRBV7-7

CDR3: CASSVDAGGQAFF
DNA: TGTGCCAGCAGCGTAGATGCAGGGGGCCAAGCTTTCTTT
size: -
J: TRBJ1-1
D: TRBD1
V: TRBV9

CDR3: CATSRDISGTGYTTEAFF
DNA: TGTGCCACCAGCAGAGATATCTCAGGGACAGGTTATACGACTGAAGCTTTCTTT
size: -
J: TRBJ1-1
D: TRBD1
V: TRBV15

CDR3: CASSLYGLAGGRDTQYF
DNA: TGTGCCAGCAGTTTATATGGACTAGCGGGGGGGCGAGATACGCAGTATTTT
size: -
J: TRBJ2-3
D: TRBD2
V: TRBV27

CDR3: CASSDRSGGSYNEQFF
DNA: TGTGCCAGCAGTGATCGGAGCGGGGGTTCTTACAATGAGCAGTTCTTC
size: -
J: TRBJ2-1
D: TRBD2
V: TRBV2

CDR3: CASSLHSSYEQYF
DNA: TGTGCCAGCAGTTTGCATAGCTCCTACGAGCAGTACTTC
size: -
J: TRBJ2-7
D: -
V: TRBV12-3/TRBV12-4

CDR3: CSVEETSGGAAPQYF
DNA: TGCAGCGTTGAAGAGACTAGCGGGGGGGCCGCTCCGCAGTATTTT
size: -
J: TRBJ2-3
D: TRBD2
V: TRBV29-1

CDR3: CASSPGQPSGNTIYF
DNA: TGTGCCAGCAGCCCCGGACAGCCTAGTGGAAACACCATATATTTT
size: -
J: TRBJ1-3
D: -
V: TRBV5-4

CDR3: CASSLQGSYNEQFF
DNA: TGTGCCAGCAGCTTACAGGGATCCTACAATGAGCAGTTCTTC
size: -
J: TRBJ2-1
D: -
V: TRBV11-2

CDR3: CASSPADQRTDTQYF
DNA: TGTGCCAGCAGCCCCGCAGATCAGCGCACAGATACGCAGTATTTT
size: -
J: TRBJ2-3
D: -
V: TRBV11-3

CDR3: CASSLAGGGTYNEQFF
DNA: TGCGCCAGCAGCTTGGCAGGCGGGGGTACCTACAATGAGCAGTTCTTC
size: -
J: TRBJ2-1
D: TRBD2
V: TRBV5-1

CDR3: CASSLGRNQPQHF
DNA: TGTGCCAGCAGCTTAGGCCGAAATCAGCCCCAGCATTTT
size: -
J: TRBJ1-5
D: -
V: TRBV7-6

CDR3: CASSWTENNEKLFF
DNA: TGTGCCAGCAGCTGGACAGAGAATAATGAAAAACTGTTTTTT
size: -
J: TRBJ1-4
D: -
V: TRBV7-9

CDR3: CASSLASGQGTGELFF
DNA: TGTGCCAGCAGCTTAGCGTCGGGACAGGGGACCGGGGAGCTGTTTTTT
size: -
J: TRBJ2-2
D: TRBD1
V: TRBV7-6

CDR3: CSASHGSYNSPLHF
DNA: TGCAGTGCTAGTCATGGCTCCTATAATTCACCCCTCCACTTT
size: -
J: TRBJ1-6
D: -
V: TRBV20-1

CDR3: CASTIAGGLLEEQYF
DNA: TGTGCCAGCACCATAGCGGGGGGCCTTTTGGAAGAGCAGTACTTC
size: few
J: TRBJ2-7
D: TRBD2
V: TRBV9

CDR3: CASSAGPGLAGGFSYEQYF
DNA: TGTGCCAGCAGCGCGGGGCCGGGACTAGCGGGGGGTTTTTCCTACGAGCAGTACTTC
size: few
J: TRBJ2-7
D: TRBD2
V: TRBV11-2

CDR3: CASSQDGTYLGADTQYF
DNA: TGTGCCAGCAGCCAAGATGGAACCTACTTGGGCGCAGATACGCAGTATTTT
size: -
J: TRBJ2-3
D: -
V: TRBV3-1/TRBV3-2

CDR3: CASNPGADYNEQFF
DNA: TGTGCCAGCAACCCGGGGGCGGATTACAATGAGCAGTTCTTC
size: -
J: TRBJ2-1
D: -
V: TRBV6-2/TRBV6-3

CDR3: CASTNPWDHYGYTF
DNA: TGTGCCAGCACTAATCCCTGGGATCACTATGGCTACACCTTC
size: -
J: TRBJ1-2
D: -
V: TRBV2

CDR3: CASSLGGGTNTGELFF
DNA: TGTGCCAGCAGCTTAGGCGGGGGGACGAACACCGGGGAGCTGTTTTTT
size: -
J: TRBJ2-2
D: TRBD2
V: TRBV7-6

CDR3: CATSNSYEQYF
DNA: TGTGCCACCAGCAACAGCTACGAGCAGTACTTC
size: -
J: TRBJ2-7
D: -
V: TRBV15

CDR3: CATSTRGYYEQYF
DNA: TGTGCCACCAGCACAAGGGGGTACTACGAGCAGTACTTC
size: -
J: TRBJ2-7
D: -
V: TRBV15